The 21 T cell receptor beta chains presented below share a single source sample, sequenced in a study of blood T cell repertoires in COVID-19. The repertoire was sequenced with immunoSEQ multiplex PCR; TCRdb's copy has only in-frame clones and lacks some. The sample lists about 95,000 clones; approximately 89% were seen once. The sequenced material came from peripheral blood. These TCRs come from a human donor in a cohort sampled during active COVID-19.

This chain joins TRBV4-2 and TRBJ2-5; tentative D call: TRBD2 (5 bases). The CDR3 length is 15 residues. Per germline, CDR1 LGHNA and CDR2 YNFKEQ. Trimming stripped 4 bases from V and 0 bases from J, with 12 bases between. CDR3 region: CASSPNLRDQETQYF. Written as DNA, the CDR3 is TGTGCCAGCAGCCCTAATTTGCGGGACCAAGAGACCCAGTACTTC.

This chain joins TRBV27 and TRBJ1-1; 10 bases align to TRBD1. Germline CDR1 is MNHEY and CDR2 is SMNVEV (reference sequence). The V segment lost 6 bases and the J segment 2 bases; nucleotides outside the gene matches: 9. The CDR3 covers 16 residues. The CDR3 spells CASRRQGAGGNTEAFF. The CDR3 DNA reads as TGTGCCAGCAGAAGACAGGGGGCGGGAGGAAACACTGAAGCTTTCTTT.

This rearrangement joins TRBV6-6 to TRBJ1-2; 8 nucleotides agree with TRBD1. The CDR3 is made up of 15 amino acids. Germline lookup yields CDR1 MNHNY and CDR2 SVGAGI (reference sequence). V was clipped by 4 bases and J by 1 base; unmatched bases: 5. DNA of the CDR3: TGTGCCAGCAGTTCCCAGACAGGGGTTAACTATGGCTACACCTTC. Its protein product is CASSSQTGVNYGYTF.

The V and J genes are TRBV3-1 (or the pseudogene TRBV3-2) and TRBJ2-7; TRBD2 matches at 7 bases. V shed 0 bases and J 5 bases; nucleotides not matched to a gene: 13. The CDR3 length is 17 residues. Per the germline V gene, CDR1 is LGHDT and CDR2 is YNNKEL (reference sequence). The CDR3 is CASSQDILASGANEQYF. DNA of the CDR3: TGTGCCAGCAGCCAAGATATTCTGGCTAGCGGTGCCAACGAGCAGTACTTC.

The J gene is TRBJ1-6, the V gene TRBV2, with 8 bases aligning to TRBD1. The CDR3 length is 15 residues. V lost 5 bases to trimming and J lost 7 bases; unmatched junction nucleotides: 7. CDR1 is SNHLY and CDR2 is FYNNEI in the germline V gene. The CDR3: CASSPDRGGNSPLHF. The CDR3 DNA reads as TGTGCCAGCAGTCCAGACAGGGGTGGGAATTCACCCCTCCACTTT.

The CDR3 reads CASSTQGTNYGYTF. In DNA, the CDR3 is TGTGCCAGCAGCACGCAGGGGACAAACTATGGCTACACCTTC. This chain joins TRBV7-8 and TRBJ1-2, with D perhaps matching TRBD1 (6 bases). V lost 5 bases to trimming and J lost 2 bases, with 12 bases between them. The germline gives CDR1 SGHVS, CDR2 FQNEAQ. The CDR3 covers 14 residues.

The rearrangement joins TRBV10-1 to TRBJ2-1; the match to TRBD1 covers 8 bases. The CDR3 totals 17 residues. With 5 bases clipped from V and 6 bases from J, the junction kept 15 bases outside the gene matches. Germline CDR1 is WNHNN and CDR2 is SYGVQD (reference sequence). CDR3 amino acids: CASSQPLGTGAGNEQFF. CDR3 coding DNA: TGCGCCAGCAGTCAACCCTTGGGGACAGGAGCAGGCAATGAGCAGTTCTTC.

The V and J genes are TRBV7-2 and TRBJ2-1; TRBD2 agrees at 7 bases. The CDR3 covers 15 residues. CDR1 SGHTA and CDR2 FQGNSA come from the germline V gene. The trim removed 6 bases at V and 2 bases at J, leaving 7 bases unmatched. The CDR3, as DNA: TGTGCCAGCAGTCGCCAACTAGCGCCCTACAATGAGCAGTTCTTC. Its protein product is CASSRQLAPYNEQFF.

This clone was observed a single time. This chain links TRBV6-5 with TRBJ2-5; 10 bases line up with TRBD2. J was trimmed by 4 bases and V by 3 bases; bases with no gene match: 5. The CDR3 is made up of 15 amino acids. The germline V gene encodes CDR1 MNHEY and CDR2 SVGAGI. DNA for the CDR3: TGTGCCAGCAGTTATAGCGGGGGGAGGGGAGAGACCCAGTACTTC. Translation gives CASSYSGGRGETQYF.

The chain has TRBV5-1 and TRBJ2-3; 8 bases map to TRBD2. Looked up from germline, CDR1 is SGHRS and CDR2 is YFSETQ. With 4 bases clipped from V and 3 bases from J, the junction kept 7 bases outside the gene matches. This CDR3 region has 15 residues. The CDR3 spells CASSRASGGTDTQYF. The CDR3 coding sequence is TGCGCCAGCAGCCGGGCCAGCGGGGGTACAGATACGCAGTATTTT.

V gene TRBV28 combines with J gene TRBJ2-7; D might be TRBD1 (5 bases). Trimming stripped 5 bases from V and 0 bases from J, with 14 bases between. Germline V lookup: CDR1 MDHEN, CDR2 SYDVKM. The CDR3 extends over 15 amino acids. This CDR3 is CASSPTRVSSYEQYF. DNA for the CDR3: TGTGCCAGCAGTCCCACCAGGGTTAGCTCCTACGAGCAGTACTTC.

CDR3 DNA sequence: TGTGCCAGCAGCCAAGATTGGGGCAGGGGCCCAGATACGCAGTATTTT. The encoded protein is CASSQDWGRGPDTQYF. The chain is built from TRBV14 and TRBJ2-3; possible D gene TRBD1, 6 bases. The CDR3 sequence is 16 residues long. The V gene lost 0 bases and the J gene lost 4 bases, with 14 bases spanning the gap. Germline V gene lookup returns CDR1 SGHDN and CDR2 FVKESK.

The chain carries TRBV5-4 and TRBJ2-7; tentative D call: TRBD1 (6 bases). Trimming took 4 bases from V and 3 from J, leaving 11 bases between them. The germline gives CDR1 SGHNT, CDR2 YYREEE (reference sequence). The CDR3 has 13 amino acids. CDR3 sequence reads: CASSPGQIYEQYF. The CDR3, as DNA: TGTGCCAGCAGCCCCGGACAGATCTACGAGCAGTACTTC. Complete variable domain (other parts from reference TRBV5-4 and TRBJ2-7): ETGVTQSPTHLIKTRGQQVTLRCSSQSGHNTVSWYQQALGQGPQFIFQYYREEENGRGNFPPRFSGLQFPNYSSELNVNALELDDSALYLCASSPGQIYEQYFGPGTRLTVT.

This clone was seen only once. Written as DNA, the CDR3 is TGTGCCAGCTCACCTCGACAGACCACTGAAGCTTTCTTT. Translation gives CASSPRQTTEAFF. The V gene is TRBV18, the J gene TRBJ1-1; D perhaps matches TRBD1 (5 bases). The CDR3 sequence is 13 residues long. CDR1 and CDR2 (germline): KGHSH, LQKENI. V dropped 3 bases and J dropped 4 bases, with 9 bases sitting between them.

This clone was seen once. The V and J genes are TRBV3-1 (or the pseudogene TRBV3-2) and TRBJ2-3, with D tentatively TRBD2 (6 bases). CDR1 is LGHDT and CDR2 is YNNKEL in the germline V gene (reference sequence). CDR3 size: 17 residues. With 1 base removed from V and 2 bases from J, the gap between germline ends came to 16 bases. The CDR3 loop is CASSQGAGYGTTDTQYF. DNA for the CDR3: TGTGCCAGCAGCCAAGGGGCGGGATACGGGACCACAGATACGCAGTATTTT.

The V and J genes are TRBV7-8 and TRBJ1-2; the D gene is possibly TRBD1 (5 bases). There are 15 residues in the CDR3. Germline values: CDR1 SGHVS, CDR2 FQNEAQ. Between the trimmed V and J ends, which lost 5 bases and 8 bases, there was a span of 21 bases. This CDR3 reads CASSPSGGKSGGYTF. In DNA form, the CDR3 reads TGTGCCAGCAGCCCCAGCGGGGGGAAATCGGGAGGCTACACCTTC.

V usage is TRBV19 and J usage is TRBJ1-1; D unresolved. Germline V gives CDR1 LNHDA, CDR2 SQIVND (reference sequence). Trimming pared 1 base from V and 2 bases from J, leaving 5 bases between. The CDR3 length is 13 residues. CDR3 sequence: CASSIGVNTEAFF. The CDR3 DNA reads TGTGCCAGTAGTATAGGCGTCAACACTGAAGCTTTCTTT.

This chain joins TRBV5-1 and TRBJ2-7; D unresolved. Trimming left V 0 bases short and J 7 bases short, with 11 bases between. Germline assignment: CDR1 SGHRS and CDR2 YFSETQ. The CDR3 totals 13 residues. The CDR3 DNA reads TGCGCCAGCAGCTTGGGTCCCACTCGAGAGCAGTACTTC. It specifies CASSLGPTREQYF.

This chain's CDR3 is CASSDYTTGELFF. CDR3 bases: TGTGCCAGCAGTGATTATACTACCGGGGAGCTGTTTTTT. The chain combines TRBV28 with TRBJ2-2; D is undetermined. Germline V gene data show CDR1 as MDHEN and CDR2 as SYDVKM. The V and J ends lost 5 bases and 5 bases respectively, with 9 bases between them. The CDR3 is made up of 13 amino acids.

In this sample, this clone turned up once. The chain links TRBV6-5 to TRBJ1-1; weak D call: TRBD1 (5 bases). Trimming removed 5 bases at V and 8 bases at J, with 9 bases between. The CDR3 is 11 amino acids. CDR1 and CDR2 (germline): MNHEY, SVGAGI. CDR3 in amino acids: CASSTGKEAFF. The CDR3 DNA reads TGTGCCAGCAGTACAGGAAAAGAAGCTTTCTTT.

The genes are TRBV6-4 and TRBJ1-3; D gene ambiguous. From germline, CDR1 is MRHNA and CDR2 SNTAGT. The CDR3 length is 13 residues. The V and J ends lost 7 bases and 0 bases respectively, with 7 bases between them. This CDR3 reads CASTRSSGNTIYF. The CDR3 DNA sequence: TGTGCCAGCACCCGGTCCTCTGGAAACACCATATATTTT.